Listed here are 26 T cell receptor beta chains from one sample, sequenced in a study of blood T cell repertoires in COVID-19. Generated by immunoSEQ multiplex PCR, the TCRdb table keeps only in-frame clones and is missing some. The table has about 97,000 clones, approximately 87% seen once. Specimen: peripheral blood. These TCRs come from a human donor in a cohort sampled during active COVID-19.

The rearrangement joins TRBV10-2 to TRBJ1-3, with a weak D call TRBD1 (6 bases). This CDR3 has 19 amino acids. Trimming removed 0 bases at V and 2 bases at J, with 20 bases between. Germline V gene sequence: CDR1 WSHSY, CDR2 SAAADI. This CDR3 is CASSESYMTPGDAGNTIYF. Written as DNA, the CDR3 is TGCGCCAGCAGTGAGTCTTACATGACTCCAGGGGACGCTGGAAACACCATATATTTT.

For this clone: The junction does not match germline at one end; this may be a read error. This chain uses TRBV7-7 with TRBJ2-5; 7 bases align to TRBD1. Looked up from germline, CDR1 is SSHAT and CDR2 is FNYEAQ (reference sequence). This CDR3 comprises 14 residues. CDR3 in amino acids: CASSLQGIQETQYF. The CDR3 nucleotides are TGTGCTAGCAGCTTACAGGGGATACAAGAGACCCAGTACTTC.

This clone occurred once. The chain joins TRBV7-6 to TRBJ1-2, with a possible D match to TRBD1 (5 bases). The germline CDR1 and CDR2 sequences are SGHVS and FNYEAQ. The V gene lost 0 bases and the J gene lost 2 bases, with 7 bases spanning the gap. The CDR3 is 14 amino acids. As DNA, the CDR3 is TGTGCCAGCAGCTTAGCCACAGGAAACTATGGCTACACCTTC. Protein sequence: CASSLATGNYGYTF.

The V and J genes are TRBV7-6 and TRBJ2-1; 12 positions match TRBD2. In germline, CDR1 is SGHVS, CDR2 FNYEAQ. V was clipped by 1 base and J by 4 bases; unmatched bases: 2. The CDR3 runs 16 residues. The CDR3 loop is CASSLGTSGAYNEQFF. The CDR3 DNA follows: TGTGCCAGCAGCTTAGGGACTAGCGGGGCTTACAATGAGCAGTTCTTC.

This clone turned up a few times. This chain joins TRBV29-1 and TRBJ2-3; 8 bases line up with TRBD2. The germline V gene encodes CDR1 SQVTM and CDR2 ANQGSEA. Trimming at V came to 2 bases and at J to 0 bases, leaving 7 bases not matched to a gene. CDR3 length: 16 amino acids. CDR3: CSVEKRTGGSTDTQYF. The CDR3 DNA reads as TGCAGCGTTGAAAAAAGAACGGGAGGGAGCACAGATACGCAGTATTTT.

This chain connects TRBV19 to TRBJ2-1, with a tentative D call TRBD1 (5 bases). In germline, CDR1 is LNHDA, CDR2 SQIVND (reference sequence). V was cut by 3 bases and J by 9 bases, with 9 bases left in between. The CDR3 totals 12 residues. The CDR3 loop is CASSIDRFEQFF. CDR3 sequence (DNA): TGTGCCAGTAGTATTGACAGATTTGAGCAGTTCTTC.

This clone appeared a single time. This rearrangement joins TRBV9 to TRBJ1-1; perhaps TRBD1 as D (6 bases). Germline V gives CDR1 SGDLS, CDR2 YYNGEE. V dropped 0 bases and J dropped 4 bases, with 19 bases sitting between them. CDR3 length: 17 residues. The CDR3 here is CASSVATGGAEVTEAFF. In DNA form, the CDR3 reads TGTGCCAGCAGCGTAGCTACGGGGGGGGCGGAAGTCACTGAAGCTTTCTTT.

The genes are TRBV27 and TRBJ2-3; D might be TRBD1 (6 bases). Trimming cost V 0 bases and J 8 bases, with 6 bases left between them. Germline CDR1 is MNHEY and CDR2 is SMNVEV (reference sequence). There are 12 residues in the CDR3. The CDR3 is CASSLSGGTQYF. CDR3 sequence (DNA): TGTGCCAGCAGTTTATCAGGGGGTACGCAGTATTTT.

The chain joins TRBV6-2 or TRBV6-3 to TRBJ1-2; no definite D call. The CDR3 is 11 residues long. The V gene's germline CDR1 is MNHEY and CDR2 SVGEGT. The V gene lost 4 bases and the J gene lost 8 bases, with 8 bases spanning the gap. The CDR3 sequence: CASSFREGYTF. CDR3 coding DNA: TGTGCCAGCAGTTTCCGGGAGGGCTACACCTTC.

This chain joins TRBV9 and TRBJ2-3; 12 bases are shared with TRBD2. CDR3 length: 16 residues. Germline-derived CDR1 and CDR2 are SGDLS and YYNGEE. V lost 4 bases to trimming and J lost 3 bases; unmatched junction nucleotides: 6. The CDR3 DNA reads TGTGCCAGCAGCCCCCGACTAGCGGGAGTTACAGATACGCAGTATTTT. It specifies CASSPRLAGVTDTQYF.

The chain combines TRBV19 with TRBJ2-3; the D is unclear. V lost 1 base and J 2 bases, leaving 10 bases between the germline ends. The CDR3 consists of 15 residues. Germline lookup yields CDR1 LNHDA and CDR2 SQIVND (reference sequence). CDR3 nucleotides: TGTGCCAGTAGTATAGTGGCCTCGTCCACAGATACGCAGTATTTT. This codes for CASSIVASSTDTQYF.

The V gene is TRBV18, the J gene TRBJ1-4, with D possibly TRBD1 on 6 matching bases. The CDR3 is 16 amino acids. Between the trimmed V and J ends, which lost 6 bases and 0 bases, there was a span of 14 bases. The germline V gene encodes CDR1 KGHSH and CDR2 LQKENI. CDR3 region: CASSSGTSATNEKLFF. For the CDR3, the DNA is TGTGCCAGCTCCTCCGGGACAAGTGCAACTAATGAAAAACTGTTTTTT.

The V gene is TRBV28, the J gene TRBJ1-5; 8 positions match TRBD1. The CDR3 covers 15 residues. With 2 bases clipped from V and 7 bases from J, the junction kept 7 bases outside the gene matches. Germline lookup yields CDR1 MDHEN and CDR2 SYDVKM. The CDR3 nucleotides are TGTGCCAGCAGTTTACCCTGGACAGGGAGCCAGCCCCAGCATTTT. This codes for CASSLPWTGSQPQHF.

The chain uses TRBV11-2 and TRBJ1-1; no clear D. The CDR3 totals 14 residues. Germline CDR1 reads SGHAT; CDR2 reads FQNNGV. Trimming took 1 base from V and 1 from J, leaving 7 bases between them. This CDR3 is CASSLGAGNTEAFF. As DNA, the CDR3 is TGTGCCAGCAGCTTAGGGGCAGGGAACACTGAAGCTTTCTTT.

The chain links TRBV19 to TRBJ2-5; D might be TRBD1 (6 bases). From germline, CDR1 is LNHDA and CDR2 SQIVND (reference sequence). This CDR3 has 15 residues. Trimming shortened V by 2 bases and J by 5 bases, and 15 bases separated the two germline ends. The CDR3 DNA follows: TGTGCCAGTAGTATAAGGCCAGGGGAGAAGGAGACCCAGTACTTC. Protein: CASSIRPGEKETQYF.

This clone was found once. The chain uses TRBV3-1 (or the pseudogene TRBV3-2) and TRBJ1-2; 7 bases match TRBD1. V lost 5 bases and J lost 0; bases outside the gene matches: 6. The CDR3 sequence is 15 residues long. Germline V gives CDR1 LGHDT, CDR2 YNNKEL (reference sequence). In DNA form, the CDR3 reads TGTGCCAGCAGCACTCGACAGGGATCTAACTATGGCTACACCTTC. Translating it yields CASSTRQGSNYGYTF.

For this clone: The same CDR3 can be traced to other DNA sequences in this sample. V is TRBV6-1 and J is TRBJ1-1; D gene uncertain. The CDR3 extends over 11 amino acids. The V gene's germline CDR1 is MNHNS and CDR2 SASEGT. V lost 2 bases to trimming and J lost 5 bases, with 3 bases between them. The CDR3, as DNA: TGTGCCAGCAGTGAACGGACTGAAGCTTTCTTT. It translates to CASSERTEAFF.

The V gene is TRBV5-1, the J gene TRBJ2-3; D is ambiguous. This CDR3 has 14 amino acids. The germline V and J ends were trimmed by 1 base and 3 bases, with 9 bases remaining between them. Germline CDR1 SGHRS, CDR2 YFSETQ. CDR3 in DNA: TGCGCCAGCAGCTTGACAAAAACGACAGATACGCAGTATTTT. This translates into CASSLTKTTDTQYF.

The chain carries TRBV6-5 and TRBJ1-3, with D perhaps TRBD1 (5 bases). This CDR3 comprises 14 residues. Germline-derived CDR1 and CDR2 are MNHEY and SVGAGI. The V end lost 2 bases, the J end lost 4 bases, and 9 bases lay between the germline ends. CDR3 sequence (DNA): TGTGCCAGCAGTTACCGGGGGATCGGAAACACCATATATTTT. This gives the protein CASSYRGIGNTIYF.

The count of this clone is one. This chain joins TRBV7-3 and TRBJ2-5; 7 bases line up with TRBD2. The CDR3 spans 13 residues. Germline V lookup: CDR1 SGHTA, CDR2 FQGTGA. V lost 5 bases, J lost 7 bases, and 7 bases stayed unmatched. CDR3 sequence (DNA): TGTGCCAGCAGCCCTCGGTCGGGGGGGACCCAGTACTTC. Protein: CASSPRSGGTQYF. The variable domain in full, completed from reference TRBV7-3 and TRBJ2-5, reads GAGVSQTPSNKVTEKGKYVELRCDPISGHTALYWYRQSLGQGPEFLIYFQGTGAADDSGLPNDRFFAVRPEGSVSTLKIQRTERGDSAVYLCASSPRSGGTQYFGPGTRLLVL.

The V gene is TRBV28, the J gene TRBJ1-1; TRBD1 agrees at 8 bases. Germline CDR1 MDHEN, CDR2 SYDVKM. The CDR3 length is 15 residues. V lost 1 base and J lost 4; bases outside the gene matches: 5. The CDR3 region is CASSLSGGGSTEAFF. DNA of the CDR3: TGTGCCAGCAGTTTATCAGGGGGCGGGAGCACTGAAGCTTTCTTT.

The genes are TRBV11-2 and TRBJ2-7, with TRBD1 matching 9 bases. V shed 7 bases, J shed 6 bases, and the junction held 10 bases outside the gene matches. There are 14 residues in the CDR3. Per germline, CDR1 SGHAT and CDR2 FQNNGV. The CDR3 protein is CASIRRTGVGEQYF. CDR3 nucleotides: TGTGCCAGCATCCGACGGACAGGGGTTGGCGAGCAGTACTTC.

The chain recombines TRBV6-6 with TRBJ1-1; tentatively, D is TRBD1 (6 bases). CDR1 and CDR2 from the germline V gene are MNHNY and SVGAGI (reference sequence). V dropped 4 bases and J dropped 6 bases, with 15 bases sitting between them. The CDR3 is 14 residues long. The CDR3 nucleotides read TGTGCCAGCAGTTTCCCAGGGGAGTTCGCTGAAGCTTTCTTT. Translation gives CASSFPGEFAEAFF.

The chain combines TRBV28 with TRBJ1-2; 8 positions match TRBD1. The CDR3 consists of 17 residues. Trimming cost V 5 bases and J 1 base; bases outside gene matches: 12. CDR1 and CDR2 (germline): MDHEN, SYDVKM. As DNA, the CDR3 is TGTGCCAGCAGTCTTCTCCTACAGGGGGTGAATAACTATGGCTACACCTTC. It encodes CASSLLLQGVNNYGYTF.

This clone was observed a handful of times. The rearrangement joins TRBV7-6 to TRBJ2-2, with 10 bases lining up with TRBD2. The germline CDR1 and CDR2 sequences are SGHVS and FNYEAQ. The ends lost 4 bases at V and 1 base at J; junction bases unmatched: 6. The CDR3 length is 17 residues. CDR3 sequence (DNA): TGTGCCAGCAGCTCGGCTAGCGGGAGAGTGAACACCGGGGAGCTGTTTTTT. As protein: CASSSASGRVNTGELFF. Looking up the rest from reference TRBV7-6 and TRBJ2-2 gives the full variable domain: GAGVSQSPRYKVTKRGQDVALRCDPISGHVSLYWYRQALGQGPEFLTYFNYEAQQDKSGLPNDRFSAERPEGSISTLTIQRTEQRDSAMYRCASSSASGRVNTGELFFGEGSRLTVL.

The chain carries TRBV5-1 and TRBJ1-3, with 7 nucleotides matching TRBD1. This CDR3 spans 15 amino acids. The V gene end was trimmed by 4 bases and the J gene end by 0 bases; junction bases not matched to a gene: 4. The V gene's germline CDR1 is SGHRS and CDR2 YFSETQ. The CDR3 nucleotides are TGCGCCAGCAGCGAGGACAGGAACTCTGGAAACACCATATATTTT. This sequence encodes CASSEDRNSGNTIYF.